This entry lists 16 T cell receptor beta chains sequenced from one sample in a study of cytomegalovirus exposure and HLA in healthy donors (dated by TCRdb to about 2017). Library preparation was by the immunoSEQ multiplex PCR assay. The multiplex PCR relied on a mix of 60 forward primers for TCR Vbeta segments and 13 reverse primers for TCR Jbeta segments. In its TCRdb copy, this immuneACCESS table keeps in-frame sequences only and misses some clones. Where compared with another copy, unresolved V genes explain less than half of these, and the others have no known cause. This sample is represented by some 160,000 clones; approximately 80% of them were singletons. Clones ranked in the top ten supply 1.5% to 2% of the sample. Sequencing was performed on PBMCs. These TCRs come from a man aged 18 to 35 in good health and CMV-seronegative.

The V gene is TRBV2, the J gene TRBJ2-7; TRBD1 matches at 11 bases. The CDR3 runs 15 residues. Germline V CDR1 and CDR2: SNHLY, FYNNEI. Trimming took 5 bases from V and 5 from J; bases not matched to a gene: 8. CDR3 bases: TGTGCCAGCAGTCCTCCGGGACAGGGGGGAGACGAGCAGTACTTC. This codes for CASSPPGQGGDEQYF.

CDR3: CSVEGQGITDTQYF. The CDR3 DNA follows: TGCAGCGTTGAGGGACAGGGGATCACAGATACGCAGTATTTT. The rearrangement joins TRBV29-1 to TRBJ2-3; the match to TRBD1 covers 10 bases. Trimming cost V 3 bases and J 2 bases; bases outside gene matches: 2. Germline loops: CDR1 SQVTM, CDR2 ANQGSEA. The CDR3 consists of 14 residues.

The chain joins TRBV7-9 to TRBJ1-4; D is unclear. V was pared by 5 bases and J by 0 bases, with 7 bases between. Germline CDR1 reads SEHNR; CDR2 reads FQNEAQ (reference sequence). There are 14 residues in the CDR3. CDR3 DNA sequence: TGTGCCAGCAGCAGAGTTGCAACTAATGAAAAACTGTTTTTT. The encoded protein is CASSRVATNEKLFF.

This chain connects TRBV19 to TRBJ1-5; D is unclear. The CDR3 covers 15 residues. Trimming removed 5 bases from V and 0 bases from J, with 11 bases in between. Germline-derived CDR1 and CDR2 are LNHDA and SQIVND (reference sequence). CDR3 in amino acids: CASSSANSSNQPQHF. In nucleotides, the CDR3 is TGTGCCAGTAGTTCGGCCAACAGTAGCAATCAGCCCCAGCATTTT.

The chain joins TRBV4-1 to TRBJ1-1; D unclear. Germline CDR1 and CDR2: MGHRA and YSYEKL. The germline V and J ends were trimmed by 8 bases and 1 base, with 14 bases remaining between them. This CDR3 is built from 14 residues. CDR3 loop: CASASGLANTEAFF. The CDR3 nucleotides read TGCGCCAGCGCATCTGGACTCGCGAACACTGAAGCTTTCTTT.

This clone was seen a single time. The chain employs TRBV19 and TRBJ2-3, with D hard to call. The V end lost 1 base, the J end lost 6 bases, and 8 bases lay between the germline ends. CDR3 length equals 13 residues. Germline V gives CDR1 LNHDA, CDR2 SQIVND (reference sequence). The CDR3 reads CASSIVRSDTQYF. CDR3 bases: TGTGCCAGTAGTATAGTTAGATCGGATACGCAGTATTTT.

The V and J genes are TRBV7-8 and TRBJ1-1, with 9 nucleotides matching TRBD1. V was clipped by 1 base and J by 4 bases; unmatched bases: 4. The CDR3 is made up of 15 amino acids. Germline V CDR1 and CDR2: SGHVS, FQNEAQ. CDR3: CASSLDETGGTEAFF. DNA of the CDR3: TGTGCCAGCAGCTTAGATGAGACAGGGGGCACTGAAGCTTTCTTT.

The CDR3 sequence is CASSSSGEDTQYF. Here the CDR3 DNA reads TGTGCCAGCAGCTCTAGCGGGGAAGATACGCAGTATTTT. V usage is TRBV7-3 and J usage is TRBJ2-3, with 9 bases identical to TRBD2. The CDR3 contains 13 residues. Germline V gene lookup returns CDR1 SGHTA and CDR2 FQGTGA. V was pared by 4 bases and J by 5 bases, with 1 base of the junction left unmatched.

CDR3 DNA sequence: TGTGCCAGCAGTGTGCTAGCGGCTCGAACCTACGAGCAGTACTTC. Translating it yields CASSVLAARTYEQYF. V gene TRBV28 combines with J gene TRBJ2-7, with 7 bases identical to TRBD2. The CDR3 spans 15 residues. J lost 2 bases, V lost 5 bases, and 9 bases had no gene match. Germline CDR1 is MDHEN and CDR2 is SYDVKM.

This chain connects TRBV18 to TRBJ2-1, with a weak D call TRBD1 (6 bases). Germline V gene lookup returns CDR1 KGHSH and CDR2 LQKENI. The germline V and J ends were trimmed by 1 base and 4 bases, with 14 bases remaining between them. This CDR3 contains 16 residues. CDR3 nucleotide sequence: TGTGCCAGCTCACCACGGGGGCCCACGGGTTACAATGAGCAGTTCTTC. This gives the protein CASSPRGPTGYNEQFF.

The gene calls are TRBV28 and TRBJ2-3; no reliable D call. V gave up 5 bases and J gave up 3 bases, with 9 bases separating them. Germline loops: CDR1 MDHEN, CDR2 SYDVKM. This CDR3 is built from 13 residues. CDR3 bases: TGTGCCAGCAGTGCCTCTAGGACAGATACGCAGTATTTT. This encodes CASSASRTDTQYF.

The genes are TRBV5-5 and TRBJ2-7; D uncertain. The CDR3 contains 14 residues. With 1 base removed from V and 0 bases from J, the gap between germline ends came to 8 bases. CDR1 is SGHKS, CDR2 YYEKEE, per germline (reference sequence). The CDR3 sequence: CASSLFVSSYEQYF. CDR3 in DNA: TGTGCCAGCAGCTTGTTTGTTAGCTCCTACGAGCAGTACTTC.

The chain recombines TRBV7-6 with TRBJ2-7; TRBD1 matches 7 bases. CDR3 size: 15 residues. Germline lookup yields CDR1 SGHVS and CDR2 FNYEAQ. Germline trimming cut 5 bases from V and 1 base from J; bases unmatched to any gene: 8. CDR3: CASSPGWTGSYEQYF. The CDR3 region has the DNA TGTGCCAGCAGCCCCGGGTGGACAGGTTCCTACGAGCAGTACTTC.

The rearrangement joins TRBV30 to TRBJ1-5; no reliable D call. Germline V gene lookup returns CDR1 GTSNPN and CDR2 SVGIG (reference sequence). This CDR3 region has 14 residues. V lost 2 bases and J lost 4, with 12 bases in between. DNA of the CDR3: TGTGCCTGGAGTAGAACGGCGGGGAATCAGCCCCAGCATTTT. Translating it yields CAWSRTAGNQPQHF.

The rearrangement joins TRBV27 to TRBJ1-2; possibly TRBD1 for D (5 bases). Trimming removed 5 bases from V and 7 bases from J, with 8 bases in between. The CDR3 length is 11 residues. Germline V lookup: CDR1 MNHEY, CDR2 SMNVEV (reference sequence). The CDR3 DNA sequence: TGTGCCAGCAGTGAAGGGGTTGGCTACACCTTC. Translated, it gives CASSEGVGYTF.

Only a few counts were recorded for this clone. The genes are TRBV7-3 and TRBJ2-3, with 11 nucleotides matching TRBD2. The germline V gene has CDR1 SGHTA and CDR2 FQGTGA. The V segment lost 0 bases and the J segment 4 bases; nucleotides outside the gene matches: 9. CDR3 length: 18 amino acids. CDR3 protein: CASSLTGLAGGLPDTQYF. The CDR3 coding sequence is TGTGCCAGCAGCTTAACGGGGCTAGCGGGGGGCCTGCCAGATACGCAGTATTTT.